This record covers a single T cell receptor beta chain. The antigen remains unidentified. V shed 2 bases and J 7 bases; nucleotides not matched to a gene: 0. This CDR3 contains 14 residues. Germline assignment: CDR1 SGHRS and CDR2 YFSETQ. This sample stems from a study of T cell responses to AZD1222 COVID-19 vaccine. Turning to the study itself: Doses given second, at about 4 or about 12 weeks, were pooled. Study outcomes and limitations: Regions 160-218 and 743-854 dominated among vaccine-associated CD4 TCRs spanning spike. Clonal diversity was possibly underestimated, and the donors were mostly white British, with more females. No repertoire was sampled before or during the peak T cell response, only after it.

TCRdb keeps only in-frame clones here, not all; method: immunoSEQ multiplex PCR. The repertoire holds over 150,000 clones, with 85% to 90% as singletons. The chain carries TRBV5-1 and TRBJ2-1, with 13 bases fitting TRBD2. Sequences were derived from peripheral blood, sampled on day 0 of AZD1222 vaccination. The TCR comes from an adult in good health. The CDR3 spells CASSLLAGGNEQFF. DNA for the CDR3: TGCGCCAGCAGCTTACTAGCGGGAGGGAATGAGCAGTTCTTC.